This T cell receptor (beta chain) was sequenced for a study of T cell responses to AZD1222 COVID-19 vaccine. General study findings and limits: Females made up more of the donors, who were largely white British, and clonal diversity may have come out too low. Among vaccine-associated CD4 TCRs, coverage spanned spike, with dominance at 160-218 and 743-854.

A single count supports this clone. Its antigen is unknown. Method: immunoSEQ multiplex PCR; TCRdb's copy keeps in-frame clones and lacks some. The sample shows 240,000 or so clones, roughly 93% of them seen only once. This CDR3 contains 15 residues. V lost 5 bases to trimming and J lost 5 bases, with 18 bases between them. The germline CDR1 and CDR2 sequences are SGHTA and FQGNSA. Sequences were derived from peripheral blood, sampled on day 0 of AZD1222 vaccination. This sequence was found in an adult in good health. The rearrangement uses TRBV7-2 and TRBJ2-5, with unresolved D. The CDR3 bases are TGTGCCAGCAGCCCGGGCGATACCTTATCGGAGACCCAGTACTTC. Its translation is CASSPGDTLSETQYF.